The following is a T cell receptor beta chain sequence with its context. The antigen this receptor binds is unknown. Per-nucleotide qualities are absent, and no much larger clonotype sits a single base away. Patients with autoimmune disease history or receiving systemic immunosuppression were excluded from the trial. Peripheral blood for TCR sequencing was collected from all dose cohorts at baseline, on cycle 4 day 1, and on cycle 7 day 1. The samples were taken from a phase I, first-in-human, multicenter, open-label dose-escalation trial of ivuxolimab. Adults with locally advanced or metastatic head and neck squamous cell, hepatocellular, melanoma or renal cell carcinoma were enrolled in the trial. Before TCR sequencing, CD4+ T cells and CD8+ T cells were sorted from peripheral blood as separate populations. This sample was taken from a study of OX40 agonist ivuxolimab in advanced cancers. Background for the entire study: Ivuxolimab, which targeted the costimulatory receptor OX40 (CD134), was an agonistic, fully human IgG2 monoclonal antibody. Intravenous ivuxolimab was administered to patients every 2 weeks at six dose levels: 0.01, 0.1, 0.3, 1.5, 3 and 10 mg/kg. Of the approximately 54 dose-escalation patients, hepatocellular carcinoma was present in around 20, melanoma in around 15, renal cell carcinoma in 9 and head and neck cancer in 9. In the dose-escalation cohort, around four fifths of patients were male, and the mean age was approximately 64 years, with a range of about 23 to 85. Prior anti-PD-1, anti-PD-L1 or anti-CTLA-4 therapy was permitted, and 30% to 50% of dose-escalation patients had received checkpoint inhibitors. Three dose-escalation patients achieved partial responses, one with hepatocellular carcinoma and two with cutaneous melanoma. The purpose of peripheral TCRbeta sequencing was to test whether ivuxolimab changed TCR sequence diversity and led to clonal T-cell expansion. The paper reports the monotherapy dose-escalation portion (N of about 47 patients) of the phase I ivuxolimab trial. Study-wide findings and limitations: Low levels of normalized T-cell clonal expansion were also seen in some nonresponding patients. The antigen specificity of the peripheral T cells that underwent clonal expansion was not determined. In the 0.1-3.0 mg/kg groups, partial responders were among the patients with the lowest normalized peripheral clonal expansion, particularly in CD8+ T cells. At doses from 0.1 to 3.0 mg/kg, clonal expansion was seen in both CD4+ and CD8+ blood T cells between baseline and week 6. After ivuxolimab, expanded clones were on average more numerous among CD8+ T cells than among CD4+ T cells.

The CDR3 spans 12 residues, from the cysteine through the phenylalanine. The entry retains the CDR3 DNA only, 36 bases that are in frame from base 1. For sequencing of the TCRbeta CDR3 region, genomic DNA was extracted from the sorted cells. The immunoSEQ Assay was used for sequencing of TCRbeta CDR3 regions. TCRdb holds this immuneACCESS table with in-frame rearrangements only. Some clones are missing; in checked studies, unresolved V genes explain under half, and the rest has no known cause. This sample is represented by 75,000 to 95,000 clones; approximately 90% of them were singletons. The top ten clonotypes cover about 7.7% of the sample.

The chain is made from TRBV7-5 and TRBJ2-7; the table assigns TRBD2, which was not confirmed against the DNA. TRBV7-5 is listed as a pseudogene. The sample was CD4+ or CD8+ T cells sorted from blood, taken in a trial of the OX40 agonist ivuxolimab. This TCR derives from an adult with an advanced solid tumor such as melanoma, head and neck, liver or kidney cancer. The DNA sequence follows: TGTGCCAGAAAGGGCGAAGGGAGGGAGCAGTACTTC. This gives the protein CARKGEGREQYF.